The rows below give T cell receptor beta chains drawn from one sample of a study of T cell responses to AZD1222 COVID-19 vaccine. Method: immunoSEQ multiplex PCR; TCRdb's copy keeps in-frame clones and lacks some. The sample has some 110,000 clones; over 75% are singletons. The sequenced sample was peripheral blood, obtained on day 0 of AZD1222 vaccination. Every receptor here comes from an adult in good health. Each CDR3 is given with its conserved first and last residue. D genes are given only for firm matches. A clone size is listed for some rows: how often the clone was seen (once, few, many), or a class if it is expanded.

abundance	d_gene	v_gene	j_gene	CDR3nt	CDR3aa
.	.	TRBV28	TRBJ1-1	TGTGCCAGCTGGGGTATGGGGAACACTGAAGCTTTCTTT	CASWGMGNTEAFF
.	TRBD1	TRBV5-1	TRBJ2-7	TGCGCCAGCAGTCTACAGGGGGCCTACGAGCAGTACTTC	CASSLQGAYEQYF
.	TRBD2	TRBV19	TRBJ2-1	TGTGCCAGTAGTATCCCTCCGCTACTAGCGGGGTTTTACAATGAGCAGTTCTTC	CASSIPPLLAGFYNEQFF
.	.	TRBV5-4	TRBJ2-4	TGTGCCAGCAGCCTGGACAGAAGTTGGGAAAACATTCAGTACTTC	CASSLDRSWENIQYF
.	TRBD2	TRBV4-1	TRBJ2-1	TGCGCCAGCAGCTTAACGACTAGCGGGAGCTCCTACAATGAGCAGTTCTTC	CASSLTTSGSSYNEQFF
.	TRBD1	TRBV7-9	TRBJ2-2	TGTGCCAGCAGCTCCCCAGGGGGCTACGGGGAGCTGTTTTTT	CASSSPGGYGELFF
.	TRBD1	TRBV27	TRBJ1-2	TGTGCCAGCAGTTTATCGGCAGGGGGTAAGAGGGGCTACACCTTC	CASSLSAGGKRGYTF
few	.	TRBV20-1	TRBJ2-1	TGCAGTGCTAGAGGGGATTATGAGCAGTTCTTC	CSARGDYEQFF
.	.	TRBV7-8	TRBJ1-5	TGTGCCAGCAGCCCCCGGACAGCGGTCGGTAGCAATCAGCCCCAGCATTTT	CASSPRTAVGSNQPQHF
.	TRBD1	TRBV27	TRBJ2-2	TGTGCCAGCAGTGACGGACAGGGTAACACCGGGGAGCTGTTTTTT	CASSDGQGNTGELFF
once	.	TRBV19	TRBJ1-5	TGTGCCAGCCGGCCGGACAGCTACAATCAGCCCCAGCATTTT	CASRPDSYNQPQHF
.	.	TRBV2	TRBJ1-4	TGTGCCACTCGCTGGCGGGGAGCGAATGAAAAACTGTTTTTT	CATRWRGANEKLFF
.	.	TRBV28	TRBJ1-1	TGTGCCAGCAAAGAGGATTTGAACACTGAAGCTTTCTTT	CASKEDLNTEAFF
.	.	TRBV28	TRBJ1-2	TGTGCCAGCAGTTTATACCAGGCTAACTATGGCTACACCTTC	CASSLYQANYGYTF
.	.	TRBV18	TRBJ2-1	TGTGCCAGCTCACCGGGGAGTCCGATAAATGAGCAGTTCTTC	CASSPGSPINEQFF
.	TRBD1	TRBV5-1	TRBJ1-1	TGCGCCAGCAGCTGGGACAGTCTAACTGAAGCTTTCTTT	CASSWDSLTEAFF
.	.	TRBV28	TRBJ2-7	TGTGCCAGCAGCAGGGACAAGTCCTACGAGCAGTACTTC	CASSRDKSYEQYF
.	.	TRBV7-2	TRBJ2-1	TGTGCCAGCACCCCCCTAGCGAGATACAATGAGCAGTTCTTC	CASTPLARYNEQFF
.	TRBD1	TRBV28	TRBJ2-7	TGTGCCAGCAGCCCAATCGACAGGGGCTACGAGCAGTACTTC	CASSPIDRGYEQYF
.	.	TRBV11-3	TRBJ1-4	TGTGCCAGCAGCTTAGGGTGGAGGACTGGTGAAAAACTGTTTTTT	CASSLGWRTGEKLFF
.	TRBD1	TRBV6-2/TRBV6-3	TRBJ1-2	TGTGCCAGCAGTTCTGCAGGGGGTAGAGGCTACACCTTC	CASSSAGGRGYTF
.	.	TRBV19	TRBJ1-2	TGTGCCAGTAGTAAGGTTATCCCCGGACAGTCCTATGGCTACACCTTC	CASSKVIPGQSYGYTF
.	TRBD1	TRBV5-1	TRBJ2-7	TGCGCCAGCAGCCTCCGCAATGCACAGGGGAGATCCTACGAGCAGTACTTC	CASSLRNAQGRSYEQYF
once	.	TRBV7-2	TRBJ2-7	TGTGCCAGCAGCTTAGTGGGCCGTAGCTCCTACGAGCAGTACTTC	CASSLVGRSSYEQYF
.	.	TRBV30	TRBJ2-1	TGTGCCTGGGGGGGGAATGAGCAGTTCTTC	CAWGGNEQFF
.	.	TRBV15	TRBJ1-1	TGTGCCACCAGCAAAAGGGGCACTGAAGCTTTCTTT	CATSKRGTEAFF
.	.	TRBV7-3	TRBJ2-7	TGTGCCAGCAGCTTAACAGGATCCTCCTACGAGCAGTACTTC	CASSLTGSSYEQYF
.	.	TRBV14	TRBJ2-7	TGTGCCAGCAGCCAAATCCACCGTTCCTACGAGCAGTACTTC	CASSQIHRSYEQYF
.	TRBD1	TRBV6-1	TRBJ2-7	TGTGCCAGCAGTGAAAGAGGACAGGCCTACGAGCAGTACTTC	CASSERGQAYEQYF
.	.	TRBV5-1	TRBJ1-6	TGCGCCAGCTCGGACATCCAAGGGACCCTCCACTTT	CASSDIQGTLHF
.	.	TRBV6-5	TRBJ2-5	TGTGCCAGCAGTTCGCCCGGCACGGAGACCCAGTACTTC	CASSSPGTETQYF
.	TRBD2	TRBV2	TRBJ2-1	TGTGCCAGAGGGACTAGCCATGAGCAGTTCTTC	CARGTSHEQFF
.	.	TRBV21-1	TRBJ1-1	TGTGCCAGCAGCAGGGACACCCTTTGGGAAGCTTTCTTT	CASSRDTLWEAFF
.	.	TRBV3-1/TRBV3-2	TRBJ2-7	TGTGCCAGCAGCCAAGATCGATACGAGCAGTACTTC	CASSQDRYEQYF
.	.	TRBV27	TRBJ1-5	TGTGCCAGCAGTTCCCAATTCCCGGGGGGCAATCAGCCCCAGCATTTT	CASSSQFPGGNQPQHF
.	.	TRBV20-1	TRBJ1-4	TGCAGTGCTAGTCGAGTCAATGAAAAACTGTTTTTT	CSASRVNEKLFF
once	.	TRBV5-3	TRBJ2-3	TGTGCCAGAAGCCCCCCAAGGGACGGAGATACGCAGTATTTT	CARSPPRDGDTQYF
.	.	TRBV18	TRBJ2-1	TGTGCCAGCTCCCCCGAAAGTGGGGGGTACAATGAGCAGTTCTTC	CASSPESGGYNEQFF
.	TRBD1	TRBV5-1	TRBJ2-2	TGCGCCAGCAGCTTGGTAGGACAGGACACCGGGGAGCTGTTTTTT	CASSLVGQDTGELFF
.	.	TRBV6-7	TRBJ2-5	TGTGCCAGGACAACCGGGACACTCCAAGAGACCCAGTACTTC	CARTTGTLQETQYF
.	.	TRBV6-2/TRBV6-3	TRBJ1-5	TGTGCCAGCAGTGTAGACAGGAGGAATCAGCCCCAGCATTTT	CASSVDRRNQPQHF
.	.	TRBV9	TRBJ1-3	TGTGCCAGCAGCGGACTTGGGGACACCATATATTTT	CASSGLGDTIYF
.	TRBD1	TRBV15	TRBJ1-5	TGTGCCACCAGCAGAGATCCCGGACAGGTTAATCAGCCCCAGCATTTT	CATSRDPGQVNQPQHF
.	TRBD1	TRBV6-2/TRBV6-3	TRBJ1-5	TGTGCCAGCAGCCACCGGGACAGAAATCAGCCCCAGCATTTT	CASSHRDRNQPQHF
.	.	TRBV6-5	TRBJ2-7	TGTGCCAGCAGTCCGACAGGTGCCAGCTCCTACGAGCAGTACTTC	CASSPTGASSYEQYF
.	TRBD1	TRBV5-4	TRBJ1-2	TGTGCCAGCAGCTCAGCGGACAGGGGGGGATATGGCTACACCTTC	CASSSADRGGYGYTF
.	TRBD1	TRBV3-1/TRBV3-2	TRBJ1-6	TGTGCCAGCAGCCAACCCGGGACAGGGGACTCACCCCTCCACTTT	CASSQPGTGDSPLHF
.	TRBD1	TRBV6-5	TRBJ2-1	TGTGCCAGCAGGGGGACAGGGTTCTACAATGAGCAGTTCTTC	CASRGTGFYNEQFF
.	TRBD2	TRBV28	TRBJ2-5	TGTGCCAGCAGTTTATGGACTAGCGGGCTCAAGGAGACCCAGTACTTC	CASSLWTSGLKETQYF
.	.	TRBV7-8	TRBJ2-3	TGTGCCAGCAGCTTATTTGCCCTAGCGTATGCAGATACGCAGTATTTT	CASSLFALAYADTQYF
.	.	TRBV24-1	TRBJ2-5	TGTGCCACCAGTGATGCGGGGCAGGGGTTGGAGACCCAGTACTTC	CATSDAGQGLETQYF
.	.	TRBV19	TRBJ2-7	TGTGCCAGTAGTACTTCCAGGGTCCCCCCCTACGAGCAGTACTTC	CASSTSRVPPYEQYF
.	.	TRBV4-1	TRBJ2-3	TGCGCCAGCAGACTCAGCTACACAGATACGCAGTATTTT	CASRLSYTDTQYF
.	.	TRBV15	TRBJ1-6	TGTGCCACCAGCCCCCGGGAGGCAAATTCACCCCTCCACTTT	CATSPREANSPLHF
.	TRBD1	TRBV19	TRBJ1-4	TGTGCCAGTGAGGGGGCGAAGGAGAAAAAACTGTTTTTT	CASEGAKEKKLFF
.	TRBD2	TRBV7-9	TRBJ2-5	TGTGCCAGCAGGACTAGCGGGAGGGCCTCAGAGACCCAGTACTTC	CASRTSGRASETQYF
.	.	TRBV6-5	TRBJ1-2	TGTGCCAGCAGTACCGGACGGGTTGGCTACACCTTC	CASSTGRVGYTF
.	.	TRBV14	TRBJ2-5	TGTGCCAGCAGCCATCTCGGGGTGTCGGTTCGAGAGACCCAGTACTTC	CASSHLGVSVRETQYF
.	.	TRBV15	TRBJ2-2	TGTGCCACCAGCAGAGATTGGGGGCGCGACGGGGAGCTGTTTTTT	CATSRDWGRDGELFF
.	TRBD2	TRBV5-1	TRBJ2-7	TGCGCCAGCAGCTTGGCAGGAGCGGGAGCTTACGAGCAGTACTTC	CASSLAGAGAYEQYF